This T cell receptor beta chain emerged from a study of siplizumab effects on memory and regulatory T cells. Study-wide points: The study found that mappable alloreactive CD4+ clones averaged around 68% Treg-derived with siplizumab and 25% to 30% in controls. Fewer alloreactive sequences mapped to unstimulated CD4+ memory cells under siplizumab. Siplizumab cultures yielded proliferating Tregs whose suppressive function was not confirmed.

Profiling relied on immunoSEQ multiplex PCR, and the TCRdb table lists in-frame clones only, not all of them. In the table there are about 120,000 clones, approximately 94% of which are singletons. The CDR3 runs to 13 residues. V trimming: 3 bases; J trimming: 7 bases; junction bases outside the gene matches: 4. CDR1 and CDR2 from the germline V gene are SGHNT and YYREEE (reference sequence). On this clone itself: What it binds is unknown.

Sequencing used non-Treg CD4+ T cells sorted from blood. The chain combines TRBV5-4 with TRBJ2-1, with 7 positions matching TRBD1. This receptor was identified in a human donor in good health. CDR3 in DNA: TGTGCCAGCAGCTACAGGGGTCGAAATGAGCAGTTCTTC. Its translation is CASSYRGRNEQFF.